This T cell receptor beta chain comes out of a study of a mutant IDH1 vaccine in newly diagnosed glioma. Time point specified: week 11, during vaccination. One vaccine dose held 300 ug of mutant IDH1 20-mer peptide and came with topical imiquimod. There were new WHO grade 3 or 4 astrocytomas in the donors, and these were IDH1-mutant and ATRX-lost. Germline assignment: CDR1 MNHNS and CDR2 SASEGT. Between the trimmed V and J ends, which lost 2 bases and 4 bases, there was a span of 5 bases. CDR3 length: 13 residues. TCRdb's copy holds only in-frame clones and misses some; the assay was immunoSEQ multiplex PCR. This sample yields about 64,000 clones, of which about 81% are seen a single time; approximately 8.3% belongs to the top ten. A note on this clone: Its matching antigen is unknown.

The sequence was collected from a woman between 50 and 59 years old with glioma. The chain joins TRBV6-1 to TRBJ2-2; D ambiguous. The sample was PBMCs, taken from a glioma patient whose treatment included an IDH1 peptide vaccine. CDR3 loop: CASSESGTGELFF. The CDR3 region has the DNA TGTGCCAGCAGTGAATCTGGCACCGGGGAGCTGTTTTTT.